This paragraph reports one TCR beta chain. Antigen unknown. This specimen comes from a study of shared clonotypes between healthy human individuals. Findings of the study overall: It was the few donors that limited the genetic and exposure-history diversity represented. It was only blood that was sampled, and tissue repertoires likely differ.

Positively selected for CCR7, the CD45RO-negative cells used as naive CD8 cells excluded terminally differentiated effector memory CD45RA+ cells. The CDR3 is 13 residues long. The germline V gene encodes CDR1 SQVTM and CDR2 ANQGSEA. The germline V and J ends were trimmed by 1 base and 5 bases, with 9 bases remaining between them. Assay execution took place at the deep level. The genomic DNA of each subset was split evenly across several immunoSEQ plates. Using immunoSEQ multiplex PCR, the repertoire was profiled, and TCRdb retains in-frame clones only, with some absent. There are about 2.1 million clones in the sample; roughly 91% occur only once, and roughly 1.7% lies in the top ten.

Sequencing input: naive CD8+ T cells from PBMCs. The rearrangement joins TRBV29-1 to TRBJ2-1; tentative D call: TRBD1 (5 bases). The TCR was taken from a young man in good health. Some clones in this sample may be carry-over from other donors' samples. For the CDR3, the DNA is TGCAGCGTTGAAGGATGGGGCCACAATGAGCAGTTCTTC. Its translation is CSVEGWGHNEQFF.